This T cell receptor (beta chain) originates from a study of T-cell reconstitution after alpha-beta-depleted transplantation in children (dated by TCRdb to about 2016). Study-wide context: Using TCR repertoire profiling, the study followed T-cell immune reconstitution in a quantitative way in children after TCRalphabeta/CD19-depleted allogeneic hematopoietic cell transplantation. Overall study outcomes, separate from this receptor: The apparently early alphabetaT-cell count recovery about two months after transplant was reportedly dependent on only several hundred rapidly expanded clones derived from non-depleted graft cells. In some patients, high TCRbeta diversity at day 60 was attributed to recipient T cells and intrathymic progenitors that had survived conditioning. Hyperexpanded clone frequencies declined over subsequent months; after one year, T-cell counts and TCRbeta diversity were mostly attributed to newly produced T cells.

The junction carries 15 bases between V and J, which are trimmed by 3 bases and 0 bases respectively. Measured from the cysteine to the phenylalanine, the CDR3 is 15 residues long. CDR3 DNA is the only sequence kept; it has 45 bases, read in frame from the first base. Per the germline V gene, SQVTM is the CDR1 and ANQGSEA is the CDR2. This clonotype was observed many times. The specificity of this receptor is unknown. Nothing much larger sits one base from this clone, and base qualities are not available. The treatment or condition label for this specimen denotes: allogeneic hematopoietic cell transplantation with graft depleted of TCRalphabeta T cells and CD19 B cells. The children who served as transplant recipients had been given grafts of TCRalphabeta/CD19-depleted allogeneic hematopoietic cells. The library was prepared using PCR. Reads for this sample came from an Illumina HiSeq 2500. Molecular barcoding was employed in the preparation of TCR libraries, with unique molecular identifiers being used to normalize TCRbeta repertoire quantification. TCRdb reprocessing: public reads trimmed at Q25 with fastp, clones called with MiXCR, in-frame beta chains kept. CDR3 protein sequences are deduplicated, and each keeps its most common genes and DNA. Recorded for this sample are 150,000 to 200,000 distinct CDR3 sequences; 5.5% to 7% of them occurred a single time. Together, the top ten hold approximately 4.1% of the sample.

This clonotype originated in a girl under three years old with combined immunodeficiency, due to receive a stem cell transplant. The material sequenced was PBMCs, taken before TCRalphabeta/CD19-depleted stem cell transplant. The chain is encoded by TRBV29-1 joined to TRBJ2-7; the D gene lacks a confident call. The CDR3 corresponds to CSVESGLGYSYEQYF. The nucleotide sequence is TGCAGCGTTGAGTCGGGTCTGGGATACTCCTACGAGCAGTACTTC.